This TCR beta chain is from a study of early T cells in non-severe SARS-CoV-2 infection. Study in general: The sequenced material was bulk RNA from unsorted whole blood, and its chains were unpaired.

Whole-study findings and limits: VDJdb matching favored anti-spike CD8 responses, missing private and CD4 specificities.

CDR3 length: 14 residues. CDR1 and CDR2 from the germline V gene are DFQATT and SNEGSKA (reference sequence). Trimming shortened V by 3 bases and J by 0 bases, and 12 bases separated the two germline ends. Individual cDNA molecules each received unique molecular identifiers attached to them. TCRdb ran MiXCR on the 5' RACE reads and lists one entry per CDR3 protein. Of roughly 60,000 distinct CDR3 sequences in the sample, about 7.1% were seen once. This clonotype has a count of ten or more. The target antigen is unknown. This chain joins TRBV20-1 and TRBJ2-7; either TRBD1 or TRBD2 may supply D (5 bases each). Sequencing was performed on whole blood, taken at baseline. This clonotype originated in an adult who was a healthcare worker with PCR-confirmed SARS-CoV-2 infection or an uninfected control (not recorded which). CDR3 sequence (DNA): TGCAGTGCTAGCACGGGACGGAGCTCCTACGAGCAGTACTTC. It translates to CSASTGRSSYEQYF.